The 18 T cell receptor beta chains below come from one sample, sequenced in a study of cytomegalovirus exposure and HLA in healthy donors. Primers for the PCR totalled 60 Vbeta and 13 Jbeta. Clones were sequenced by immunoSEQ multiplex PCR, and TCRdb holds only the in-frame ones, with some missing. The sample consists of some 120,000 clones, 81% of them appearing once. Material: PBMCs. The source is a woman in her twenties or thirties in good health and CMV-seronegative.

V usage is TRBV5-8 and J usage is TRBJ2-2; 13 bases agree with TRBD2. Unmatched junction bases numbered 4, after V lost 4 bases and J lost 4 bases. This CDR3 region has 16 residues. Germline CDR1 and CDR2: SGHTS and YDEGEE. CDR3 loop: CASSKGLAGITGELFF. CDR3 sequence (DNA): TGTGCCAGCAGCAAGGGACTAGCGGGAATCACCGGGGAGCTGTTTTTT.

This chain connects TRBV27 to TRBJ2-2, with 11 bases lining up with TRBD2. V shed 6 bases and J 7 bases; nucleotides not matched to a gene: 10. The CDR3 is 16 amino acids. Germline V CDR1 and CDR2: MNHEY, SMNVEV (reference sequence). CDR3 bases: TGTGCCAGCAGGGGGCTAGCGGGAGGCGGGGGCGGGGAGCTGTTTTTT. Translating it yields CASRGLAGGGGGELFF.

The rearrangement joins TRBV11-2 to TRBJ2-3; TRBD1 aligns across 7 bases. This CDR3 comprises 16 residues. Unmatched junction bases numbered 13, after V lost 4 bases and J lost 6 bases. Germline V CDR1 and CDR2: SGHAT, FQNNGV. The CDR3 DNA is TGTGCCAGCAGCTCCGGCCGGACAGGCCTTAGGGATACGCAGTATTTT. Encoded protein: CASSSGRTGLRDTQYF.

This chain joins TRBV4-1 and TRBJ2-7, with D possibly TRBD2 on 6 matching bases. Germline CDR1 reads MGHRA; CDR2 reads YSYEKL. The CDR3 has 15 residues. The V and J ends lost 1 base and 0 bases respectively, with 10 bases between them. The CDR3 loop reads CASSQASVDSYEQYF. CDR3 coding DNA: TGCGCCAGCAGCCAAGCTAGCGTCGACTCCTACGAGCAGTACTTC.

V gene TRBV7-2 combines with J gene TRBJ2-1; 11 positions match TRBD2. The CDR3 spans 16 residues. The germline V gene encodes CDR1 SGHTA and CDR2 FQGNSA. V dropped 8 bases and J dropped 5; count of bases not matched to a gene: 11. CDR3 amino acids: CASHRWGLAADNEQFF. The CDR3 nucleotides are TGTGCCAGCCACCGATGGGGACTAGCGGCTGACAATGAGCAGTTCTTC.

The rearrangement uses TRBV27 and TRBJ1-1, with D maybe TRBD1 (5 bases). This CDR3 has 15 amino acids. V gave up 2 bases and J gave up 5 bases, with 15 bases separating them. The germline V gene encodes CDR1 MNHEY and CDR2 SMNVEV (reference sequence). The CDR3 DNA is TGTGCCAGCAGTTTAAAATGGAGGGGACGGACTGAAGCTTTCTTT. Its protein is CASSLKWRGRTEAFF.

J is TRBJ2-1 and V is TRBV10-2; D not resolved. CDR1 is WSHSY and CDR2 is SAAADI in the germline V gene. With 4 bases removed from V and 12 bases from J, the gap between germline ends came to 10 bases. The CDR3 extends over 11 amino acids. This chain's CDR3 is CASSGGIVQFF. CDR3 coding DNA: TGCGCCAGCAGTGGAGGTATTGTGCAGTTCTTC.

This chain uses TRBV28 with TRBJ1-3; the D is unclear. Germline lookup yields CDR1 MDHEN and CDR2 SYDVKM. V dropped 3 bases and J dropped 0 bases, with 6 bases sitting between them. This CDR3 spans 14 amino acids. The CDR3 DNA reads TGTGCCAGCAGTTTTTCAGTCTCTGGAAACACCATATATTTT. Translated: CASSFSVSGNTIYF.

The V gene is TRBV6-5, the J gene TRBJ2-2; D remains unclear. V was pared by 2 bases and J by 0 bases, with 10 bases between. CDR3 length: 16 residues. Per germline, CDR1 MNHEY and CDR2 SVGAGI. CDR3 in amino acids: CASSYTHTSNTGELFF. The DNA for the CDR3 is TGTGCCAGCAGTTACACCCACACATCGAACACCGGGGAGCTGTTTTTT.

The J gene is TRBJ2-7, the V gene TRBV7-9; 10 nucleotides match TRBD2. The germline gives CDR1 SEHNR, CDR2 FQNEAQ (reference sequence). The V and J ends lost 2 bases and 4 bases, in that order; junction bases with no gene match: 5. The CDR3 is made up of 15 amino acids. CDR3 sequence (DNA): TGTGCCAGCAGCTTATTAGCGGGAGGCGGGTACGAGCAGTACTTC. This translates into CASSLLAGGGYEQYF.

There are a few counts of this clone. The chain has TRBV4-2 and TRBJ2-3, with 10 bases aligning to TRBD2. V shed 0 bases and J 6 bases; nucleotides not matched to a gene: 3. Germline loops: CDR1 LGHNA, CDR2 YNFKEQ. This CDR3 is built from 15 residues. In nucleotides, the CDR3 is TGTGCCAGCAGCCAAGATCCTAGCGGGAGCGATACGCAGTATTTT. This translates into CASSQDPSGSDTQYF.

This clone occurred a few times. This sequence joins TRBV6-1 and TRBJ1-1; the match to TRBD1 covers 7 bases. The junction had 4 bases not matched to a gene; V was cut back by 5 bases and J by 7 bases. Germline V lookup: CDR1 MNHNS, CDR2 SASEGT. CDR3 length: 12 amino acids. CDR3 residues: CASSTRQGEAFF. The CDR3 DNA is TGTGCCAGCAGTACGCGACAGGGTGAAGCTTTCTTT.

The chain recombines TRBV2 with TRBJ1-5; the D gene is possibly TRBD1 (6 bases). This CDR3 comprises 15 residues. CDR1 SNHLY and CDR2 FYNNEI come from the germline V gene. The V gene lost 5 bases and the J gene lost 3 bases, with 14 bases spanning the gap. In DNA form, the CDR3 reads TGTGCCAGCAGTCCTCAGGGGTCGGACAATCAGCCCCAGCATTTT. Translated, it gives CASSPQGSDNQPQHF. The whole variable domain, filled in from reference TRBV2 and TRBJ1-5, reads EPEVTQTPSHQVTQMGQEVILRCVPISNHLYFYWYRQILGQKVEFLVSFYNNEISEKSEIFDDQFSVERPDGSNFTLKIRSTKLEDSAMYFCASSPQGSDNQPQHFGDGTRLSIL.

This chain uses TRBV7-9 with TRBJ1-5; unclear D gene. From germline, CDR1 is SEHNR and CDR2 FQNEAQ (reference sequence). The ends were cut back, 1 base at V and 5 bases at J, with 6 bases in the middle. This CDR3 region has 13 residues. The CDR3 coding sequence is TGTGCCAGCAGCTTAGGAGGAGATCAGCCCCAGCATTTT. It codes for CASSLGGDQPQHF. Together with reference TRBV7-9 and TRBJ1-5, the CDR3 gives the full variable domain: DTGVSQNPRHKITKRGQNVTFRCDPISEHNRLYWYRQTLGQGPEFLTYFQNEAQLEKSRLLSDRFSAERPKGSFSTLEIQRTEQGDSAMYLCASSLGGDQPQHFGDGTRLSIL.

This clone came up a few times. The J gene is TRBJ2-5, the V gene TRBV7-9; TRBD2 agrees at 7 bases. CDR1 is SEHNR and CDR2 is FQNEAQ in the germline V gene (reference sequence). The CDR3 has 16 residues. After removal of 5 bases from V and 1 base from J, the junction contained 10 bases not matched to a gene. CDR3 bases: TGTGCCAGCAGCAGGGTGACCGGGACTACCCAAGAGACCCAGTACTTC. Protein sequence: CASSRVTGTTQETQYF.

The CDR3 coding sequence is TGTGCCAGCAGACAGCTAGCGGGATCCGTTGGGCAGTACTTC. This codes for CASRQLAGSVGQYF. This chain links TRBV27 with TRBJ2-7; 9 nucleotides line up with TRBD2. CDR1 is MNHEY, CDR2 SMNVEV, per germline (reference sequence). Unmatched junction bases numbered 12, after V lost 6 bases and J lost 9 bases. The CDR3 length is 14 residues.

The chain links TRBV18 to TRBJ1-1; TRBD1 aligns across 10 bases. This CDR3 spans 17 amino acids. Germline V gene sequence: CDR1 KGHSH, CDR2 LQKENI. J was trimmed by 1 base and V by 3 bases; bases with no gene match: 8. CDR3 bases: TGTGCCAGCTCACCCACCGGGACAGGGGCCAGGAACACTGAAGCTTTCTTT. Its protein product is CASSPTGTGARNTEAFF.

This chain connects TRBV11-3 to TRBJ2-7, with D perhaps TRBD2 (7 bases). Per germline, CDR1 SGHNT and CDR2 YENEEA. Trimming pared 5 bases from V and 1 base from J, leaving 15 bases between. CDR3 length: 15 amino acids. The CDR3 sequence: CASSLSGGPSYEQYF. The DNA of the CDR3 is TGTGCCAGCAGCCTCTCGGGGGGCCCATCCTACGAGCAGTACTTC. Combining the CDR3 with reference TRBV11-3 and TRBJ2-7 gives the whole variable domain EAGVVQSPRYKIIEKKQPVAFWCNPISGHNTLYWYLQNLGQGPELLIRYENEEAVDDSQLPKDRFSAERLKGVDSTLKIQPAELGDSAVYLCASSLSGGPSYEQYFGPGTRLTVT.